The rows below give T cell receptor beta chains drawn from one sample of a study of cytomegalovirus exposure and HLA in healthy donors. The assay was immunoSEQ multiplex PCR, and TCRdb's table has in-frame clones only and misses some. The repertoire has some 180,000 clones, 75% to 85% of them found once; the top ten carry more than 1.4%. Material for sequencing was PBMCs. All receptors derive from a man between 18 and 29 years old in good health and CMV-seronegative. CDR3s leave out the opening cysteine and the closing phenylalanine or tryptophan. A D gene is named only where the DNA matches it firmly. Clone size appears in some rows only: once, few, many, or a class for an expanded clone.

V	J	D	size	CDR3
TRBV7-3	TRBJ2-5	TRBD1	NA	ASSPTGGAETQY
TRBV4-3	TRBJ2-3	TRBD2	once	ASSRASGSTDTQY
TRBV5-1	TRBJ2-5	TRBD2	NA	ASSLESTSGSGGTQY
TRBV10-3	TRBJ2-5	TRBD2	NA	AISASGQETQY
TRBV5-4	TRBJ2-7	NA	NA	ASSLEWGPEEQY
TRBV29-1	TRBJ2-3	TRBD1	NA	SVGIRGHGVDTQY
TRBV5-6	TRBJ1-1	TRBD1	few	ASSLYTGENTEAF
TRBV5-8	TRBJ2-3	TRBD2	NA	ASSFRLAGGTDTQY
TRBV15	TRBJ2-3	TRBD2	NA	ATSMGTTSTDTQY
TRBV5-1	TRBJ2-2	TRBD1	NA	ASSSSVQGITGELF
TRBV7-3	TRBJ2-1	NA	NA	ASSLTGTYNEQF
TRBV7-3	TRBJ2-1	TRBD2	NA	ASSRFSGPEDEQF
TRBV27	TRBJ1-6	NA	NA	ASSYRSSYNSPLH
TRBV18	TRBJ2-5	NA	NA	ASSRELDETQY
TRBV5-1	TRBJ2-7	TRBD1	NA	ASSPLRGQGAHEQY
TRBV7-2	TRBJ2-7	NA	NA	ASSWRDEQY
TRBV30	TRBJ2-3	NA	NA	AWGALTPLSTDTQY
TRBV7-2	TRBJ2-1	TRBD2	NA	ASSPFPAGGFNEQF
TRBV9	TRBJ2-7	TRBD1	NA	ASSVDATGRYEQY
TRBV7-3	TRBJ2-1	TRBD2	few	ASSRGSGGYNEQF
TRBV25-1	TRBJ2-7	NA	few	ASSGNWTTGSYEQY
TRBV6-1	TRBJ1-2	NA	NA	ASLPTGSFYGYT
TRBV9	TRBJ2-3	TRBD2	few	ASSAGLAGGLSDTQY
TRBV6-6	TRBJ2-7	NA	few	ASSYHSPLY
TRBV9	TRBJ2-2	NA	NA	ASGRGGELF
TRBV7-3	TRBJ2-2	NA	NA	ASSSVHTGELF
TRBV7-2	TRBJ2-5	NA	NA	ASSLGSSGPWETQY
TRBV27	NA	NA	NA	ASTSEGGAYEQY
TRBV2	TRBJ2-2	NA	few	ASRSENTGELF
TRBV4-3	TRBJ1-1	NA	NA	ASSQGRMNTEAF
TRBV6-5	TRBJ2-7	NA	once	ASSTWATYEQY
TRBV7-8	TRBJ2-5	TRBD2	NA	ASSLGSLAGGAGETQY
TRBV30	TRBJ2-7	NA	NA	AWSVRGAGLGQY
TRBV7-2	TRBJ2-3	TRBD2	NA	ASSLTSGGPDTQY
TRBV2	TRBJ2-3	NA	NA	ASARTKTDTQY
TRBV5-1	TRBJ2-5	NA	NA	ASVPSRGVGETQY
TRBV4-2	TRBJ2-3	TRBD2	NA	ASSLGGGAGSDTQY
TRBV6-5	TRBJ1-2	TRBD1	NA	ASSYSRTGQVYGYT
TRBV2	TRBJ1-3	NA	few	ASSDLRGSGNTIY
TRBV4-2	TRBJ2-4	NA	NA	ASSQGDSVAKNIQY
TRBV30	TRBJ1-2	NA	NA	AWSVQFGGAL
TRBV2	TRBJ2-1	TRBD2	NA	ASSPPGLGFYEQF
TRBV27	TRBJ1-5	NA	NA	ASSFRVSQPQH
TRBV5-1	TRBJ2-1	TRBD2	NA	ASSPGLAGERGL
TRBV15	TRBJ1-1	NA	NA	ATSNHSQSEAF
TRBV5-1	TRBJ2-1	NA	NA	ASSLAGEYYNEQF
TRBV19	TRBJ2-7	NA	NA	ASSMGNSYEQY
TRBV19	TRBJ1-1	TRBD1	once	ASSIRGTEAF
TRBV9	TRBJ1-2	NA	NA	ASSAQMTANYGYT
TRBV7-2	TRBJ2-3	NA	once	ASSDKYGGATSTDTQY
TRBV27	TRBJ1-1	NA	NA	ASFSTNTGRGTEAF
TRBV30	TRBJ2-1	TRBD2	NA	ARKIAGGPGNEQF
TRBV27	TRBJ2-3	NA	few	ASSPLFYLGSTDTQY